Here is one T cell receptor (beta chain) with its context. As yet, its antigen is unknown. This sample was taken from a study of T cells in Graves' hyperthyroidism and ophthalmopathy. Regarding the study as a whole: Model predictions of ophthalmopathy came a median 6.5 months before onset. In blood, most of the thyroid clonotypes expanded above 0.001 were also present.

Clinical symptoms, serum thyroxine, TRAb, thyroid ultrasound and orbital computed tomography established diagnosis. The CDR3 is 15 residues long. Per the germline V gene, CDR1 is KGHSH and CDR2 is LQKENI. V was cut by 3 bases and J by 6 bases, with 17 bases left in between. Authors of the study amplified TCR beta CDR3 regions from RNA transcripts. HTBI primers were employed in a first-round RT-PCR of the TCR CDR3. MiXCR was run by TCRdb on the multiplex PCR reads, yielding one entry per CDR3 protein. Here the sample spans around 620,000 distinct CDR3 sequences, roughly 46% being singletons. The source of this sequence is an adult woman with Graves' disease, either hyperthyroidism or ophthalmopathy (not recorded which). The rearrangement uses TRBV18 and TRBJ1-2, with D tentatively TRBD1 (6 bases). The sample consisted of peripheral blood or thyroid tissue (not recorded which). This CDR3 reads CASSPNRANMDGYTF. DNA of the CDR3: TGTGCCAGCTCACCCAACAGGGCCAATATGGATGGCTACACCTTC.